Following are 27 T cell receptor beta chains from one sample sequenced in a study of OX40 agonist ivuxolimab in advanced cancers. Clones were sequenced by immunoSEQ multiplex PCR, and TCRdb holds only the in-frame ones, with some missing. Counted here are around 76,000 clones, approximately 85% occurring once; the ten biggest clones make up roughly 0.66%. Source: CD4+ or CD8+ T cells sorted from blood, taken in a trial of the OX40 agonist ivuxolimab. The receptors were sampled from an adult with an advanced solid tumor such as melanoma, head and neck, liver or kidney cancer.

The rearrangement uses TRBV11-2 and TRBJ2-3; perhaps TRBD2 as D (5 bases). There are 14 residues in the CDR3. Germline CDR1 and CDR2: SGHAT and FQNNGV. The V end was cut by 6 bases, the J end by 2 bases, with 12 bases between. The CDR3 DNA is TGTGCCAGCAGTAGGACTTGGCACACAGATACGCAGTATTTT. It specifies CASSRTWHTDTQYF.

This rearrangement joins TRBV27 to TRBJ1-2; 7 nucleotides align to TRBD1. Losses at the gene ends were 8 bases for V and 4 bases for J; bases not matched to a gene: 7. In germline, CDR1 is MNHEY, CDR2 SMNVEV (reference sequence). The length of the CDR3 is 13 residues. CDR3 sequence: CASGDSRLYGYTF. The CDR3 nucleotides read TGTGCCAGCGGGGACAGCCGACTCTATGGCTACACCTTC.

This chain connects TRBV7-2 to TRBJ2-7, with unresolved D. CDR1 and CDR2 (germline): SGHTA, FQGNSA. Trimming removed 5 bases at V and 0 bases at J, with 11 bases between. CDR3 length: 14 residues. The CDR3 bases are TGTGCCAGCAGCCGAGATTATCCCTCCTACGAGCAGTACTTC. This gives the protein CASSRDYPSYEQYF.

This clone was seen a handful of times. The chain recombines TRBV5-8 with TRBJ2-7, with TRBD1 matching 8 bases. This CDR3 comprises 14 residues. Germline CDR1 SGHTS, CDR2 YDEGEE. V shed 2 bases, J shed 2 bases, and the junction held 3 bases outside the gene matches. In DNA, the CDR3 is TGTGCCAGCAGCTTTGCAGGGGGCACCTACGAGCAGTACTTC. Encoded protein: CASSFAGGTYEQYF.

The chain links TRBV9 to TRBJ2-5, with 8 bases identical to TRBD2. The CDR3 runs to 17 residues. Germline CDR1 is SGDLS and CDR2 is YYNGEE. V lost 3 bases and J lost 1; bases outside the gene matches: 11. The DNA for the CDR3 is TGTGCCAGCAGCGCTCAAACCCCGGGGGGGATCCAAGAGACCCAGTACTTC. Translating it yields CASSAQTPGGIQETQYF.

The chain combines TRBV5-1 with TRBJ2-2; TRBD2 matches at 7 bases. Germline V gene sequence: CDR1 SGHRS, CDR2 YFSETQ. The trim removed 2 bases at V and 4 bases at J, leaving 8 bases unmatched. This CDR3 region has 16 residues. The chain's CDR3 is CASSLNYGRSTGELFF. The CDR3 DNA reads as TGCGCCAGCAGCTTAAACTACGGGAGGTCCACCGGGGAGCTGTTTTTT.

This chain uses TRBV25-1 with TRBJ1-2, with a tentative D call TRBD1 (5 bases). V was trimmed by 0 bases and J by 6 bases, leaving 8 bases between them. The CDR3 covers 13 residues. Germline-derived CDR1 and CDR2 are MGHDK and SYGVNS. The CDR3 reads CASSEYRGDGYTF. The CDR3 DNA reads TGTGCCAGCAGTGAATATAGAGGGGATGGCTACACCTTC.

The chain links TRBV7-6 to TRBJ2-2, with D possibly being TRBD1 or TRBD2 (6 bases each). The CDR3 is 15 amino acids. Germline values: CDR1 SGHVS, CDR2 FNYEAQ. V was trimmed by 1 base and J by 5 bases, leaving 11 bases between them. DNA of the CDR3: TGTGCCAGCAGCTTAGGAGGGGGGCGAACCGGGGAGCTGTTTTTT. Protein sequence: CASSLGGGRTGELFF.

The chain has TRBV19 and TRBJ1-2; the D gene is possibly TRBD1 (6 bases). Germline V lookup: CDR1 LNHDA, CDR2 SQIVND (reference sequence). The CDR3 consists of 15 residues. Trimming stripped 1 base from V and 0 bases from J, with 9 bases between. CDR3 DNA sequence: TGTGCCAGTAGTATAGCGGGGGCCACTAACTATGGCTACACCTTC. Translated, it gives CASSIAGATNYGYTF. The whole variable domain, remainder taken from reference TRBV19 and TRBJ1-2, is DGGITQSPKYLFRKEGQNVTLSCEQNLNHDAMYWYRQDPGQGLRLIYYSQIVNDFQKGDIAEGYSVSREKKESFPLTVTSAQKNPTAFYLCASSIAGATNYGYTFGSGTRLTVV.

This clone was seen more than once but under ten times. V usage is TRBV5-1 and J usage is TRBJ1-1; no firm D call. The length of the CDR3 is 15 residues. Germline CDR1 reads SGHRS; CDR2 reads YFSETQ. V gave up 2 bases and J gave up 0 bases, with 11 bases separating them. The CDR3 loop reads CASSLSSGVNTEAFF. The CDR3 DNA sequence: TGCGCCAGCAGCTTAAGTTCCGGGGTGAACACTGAAGCTTTCTTT.

The V gene is TRBV11-1, the J gene TRBJ1-4, with 7 bases matching TRBD1. This CDR3 comprises 13 residues. Germline values: CDR1 SGHAT, CDR2 FQDESV (reference sequence). Unmatched junction bases numbered 5, after V lost 5 bases and J lost 8 bases. This chain's CDR3 is CASSDREGEKLFF. The CDR3 coding sequence is TGTGCCAGCAGCGACAGGGAAGGGGAAAAACTGTTTTTT. The full variable domain, with the rest looked up from reference TRBV11-1 and TRBJ1-4, is EAEVAQSPRYKITEKSQAVAFWCDPISGHATLYWYRQILGQGPELLVQFQDESVVDDSQLPKDRFSAERLKGVDSTLKIQPAELGDSAMYLCASSDREGEKLFFGSGTQLSVL.

The rearrangement uses TRBV20-1 and TRBJ2-7; D call uncertain. Germline values: CDR1 DFQATT, CDR2 SNEGSKA (reference sequence). Trimming took off 3 bases at V and 5 bases at J, with 8 bases between the two ends. The CDR3 runs to 11 residues. The DNA of the CDR3 is TGCAGTGCTAGCCCAATCCACGAGCAGTACTTC. Translation gives CSASPIHEQYF.

The V call is TRBV4-2, the J call TRBJ2-1; 12 nucleotides agree with TRBD2. The CDR3 totals 15 residues. Germline CDR1 LGHNA, CDR2 YNFKEQ. The ends lost 5 bases at V and 4 bases at J; junction bases unmatched: 3. In DNA form, the CDR3 reads TGTGCCAGCAGCTTCACTAGCGGGGGGTACAATGAGCAGTTCTTC. It translates to CASSFTSGGYNEQFF.

This clone was picked up a small number of times. This chain connects TRBV29-1 to TRBJ2-7; perhaps TRBD2 as D (6 bases). V lost 6 bases and J 3 bases, leaving 12 bases between the germline ends. CDR1 SQVTM and CDR2 ANQGSEA come from the germline V gene. The CDR3 consists of 12 residues. CDR3 sequence: CSVGGVSYEQYF. CDR3 coding DNA: TGCAGCGTGGGGGGAGTAAGCTACGAGCAGTACTTC.

V and J are TRBV7-2 and TRBJ1-2; 10 bases are shared with TRBD1. In germline, CDR1 is SGHTA, CDR2 FQGNSA. V gave up 5 bases and J gave up 2 bases; unmatched junction bases: 5. The CDR3 is 15 amino acids. This chain's CDR3 is CASSPGTGVNYGYTF. The CDR3 DNA is TGTGCCAGCAGCCCTGGGACAGGGGTGAACTATGGCTACACCTTC. Full variable domain (missing parts from reference TRBV7-2 and TRBJ1-2): GAGVSQSPSNKVTEKGKDVELRCDPISGHTALYWYRQSLGQGLEFLIYFQGNSAPDKSGLPSDRFSAERTGGSVSTLTIQRTQQEDSAVYLCASSPGTGVNYGYTFGSGTRLTVV.

The V call is TRBV4-2, the J call TRBJ1-1; maybe TRBD1 (6 bases). Germline V lookup: CDR1 LGHNA, CDR2 YNFKEQ. The CDR3 extends over 15 amino acids. V was shortened by 0 bases and J by 3 bases, with 11 bases between the two germline ends. In DNA, the CDR3 is TGTGCCAGCAGCCAAGAAGGCAGGGGTTACACTGAAGCTTTCTTT. Amino acid sequence: CASSQEGRGYTEAFF.

The rearrangement links TRBV27 to TRBJ2-3; TRBD2 aligns across 13 bases. The germline V gene encodes CDR1 MNHEY and CDR2 SMNVEV (reference sequence). The CDR3 sequence is 18 residues long. After removal of 6 bases from V and 1 base from J, the junction contained 10 bases not matched to a gene. For the CDR3, the DNA is TGTGCCAGCAGGCCGGGACTAGCGGGGATTAAGGGCACAGATACGCAGTATTTT. Its protein product is CASRPGLAGIKGTDTQYF.

The chain uses TRBV4-3 and TRBJ2-3, with D perhaps matching TRBD1 (6 bases). Germline V CDR1 and CDR2: LGHNA, YSLEER. CDR3 length: 16 amino acids. Trimming left V 2 bases short and J 4 bases short, with 16 bases between. CDR3 residues: CASSQWTASRADTQYF. As DNA, the CDR3 is TGCGCCAGCAGCCAATGGACAGCCTCTAGGGCAGATACGCAGTATTTT.

This clone was picked up one time. The chain is built from TRBV5-1 and TRBJ1-5; D is uncertain. The ends were cut back, 0 bases at V and 4 bases at J, with 5 bases in the middle. CDR3 length equals 13 residues. The germline gives CDR1 SGHRS, CDR2 YFSETQ. Here the CDR3 reads CASSLDENQPQHF. The CDR3 DNA is TGCGCCAGCAGCTTGGACGAGAATCAGCCCCAGCATTTT.

The genes are TRBV19 and TRBJ2-3, with D possibly called TRBD1 or TRBD2 (5 bases each). The V gene's germline CDR1 is LNHDA and CDR2 SQIVND (reference sequence). The CDR3 is made up of 14 amino acids. The V and J ends lost 4 bases and 8 bases respectively, with 16 bases between them. CDR3 sequence: CASSTWDLLGTQYF. The CDR3, as DNA: TGTGCCAGTAGTACCTGGGACCTCCTGGGTACGCAGTATTTT.

This clone was seen a single time. This chain connects TRBV7-9 to TRBJ1-4; a possible D gene is TRBD1 (5 bases). The CDR3 length is 16 residues. V was shortened by 5 bases and J by 0 bases, with 13 bases between the two germline ends. Germline V gene data show CDR1 as SEHNR and CDR2 as FQNEAQ (reference sequence). The CDR3 loop reads CASSQGRGATNEKLFF. CDR3 bases: TGTGCCAGCAGCCAGGGACGTGGCGCAACTAATGAAAAACTGTTTTTT.

V and J are TRBV11-2 and TRBJ1-5, with 8 bases aligning to TRBD1. Germline assignment: CDR1 SGHAT and CDR2 FQNNGV. This CDR3 has 15 amino acids. The J segment lost 10 bases and the V segment lost 5 bases, leaving 13 bases of the junction unmatched. CDR3: CASSRGTGLSEPQHF. CDR3 DNA: TGTGCCAGCAGCCGAGGGACAGGACTCTCTGAACCCCAGCATTTT.

The CDR3 here is CASSASAMNTEAFF. The CDR3 DNA is TGTGCCAGCAGCGCGTCAGCTATGAACACTGAAGCTTTCTTT. The chain employs TRBV7-3 and TRBJ1-1; no firm D call. Germline values: CDR1 SGHTA, CDR2 FQGTGA. The CDR3 extends over 14 amino acids. V was trimmed by 5 bases and J by 0 bases, leaving 10 bases between them.

For the CDR3, the DNA is TGTGCCAGCAGCTTAGGGGGAGGGGGCACAGATACGCAGTATTTT. It encodes CASSLGGGGTDTQYF. The rearrangement links TRBV7-9 to TRBJ2-3; TRBD2 matches 7 bases. V trimming: 1 base; J trimming: 1 base; junction bases outside the gene matches: 2. This CDR3 is 15 amino acids long. CDR1 SEHNR and CDR2 FQNEAQ come from the germline V gene (reference sequence).

The V gene is TRBV6-6, the J gene TRBJ1-2; 7 nucleotides agree with TRBD1. Germline loops: CDR1 MNHNY, CDR2 SVGAGI (reference sequence). The CDR3 runs 14 residues. V was pared by 7 bases and J by 8 bases, with 13 bases of the junction left unmatched. Written as DNA, the CDR3 is TGTGCCAGCAATGGGGACAGCCGTGCGGGAGGCTACACCTTC. This codes for CASNGDSRAGGYTF.

This clone was detected once. This chain uses TRBV6-5 with TRBJ1-1; the match to TRBD1 covers 7 bases. The V gene end was trimmed by 6 bases and the J gene end by 1 base; junction bases not matched to a gene: 8. Germline lookup yields CDR1 MNHEY and CDR2 SVGAGI. The CDR3 length is 15 residues. The CDR3 reads CASRYRTGWNTEAFF. CDR3 coding DNA: TGTGCCAGCAGGTACCGGACAGGTTGGAACACTGAAGCTTTCTTT.

The rearrangement joins TRBV5-8 to TRBJ1-2; D unresolved. The CDR3 spans 13 residues. Deletions cut 0 bases from V and 4 bases from J, with 7 bases between. The germline V gene encodes CDR1 SGHTS and CDR2 YDEGEE. The CDR3 nucleotides read TGTGCCAGCAGCTTGGGCCGGGGCTATGGCTACACCTTC. It is translated as CASSLGRGYGYTF. The full variable domain, its missing parts supplied by reference TRBV5-8 and TRBJ1-2, is EAGVTQSPTHLIKTRGQQATLRCSPISGHTSVYWYQQALGLGLQFLLWYDEGEERNRGNFPPRFSGRQFPNYSSELNVNALELEDSALYLCASSLGRGYGYTFGSGTRLTVV.